Included here is one T cell receptor (beta chain) sequence, with context. The CDR3 extends over 18 amino acids. V lost 1 base, J lost 4 bases, and 7 bases stayed unmatched. The germline gives CDR1 SGHDT, CDR2 YYEEEE. The sample is drawn from a study of cytomegalovirus exposure and HLA in healthy donors. The PCR used 60 Vbeta and 13 Jbeta primers. The protocol was immunoSEQ multiplex PCR, while the TCRdb copy is restricted to in-frame clones and leaves out a portion. This table holds fewer than 200,000 clones, approximately 80% found once. The rearrangement uses TRBV5-6 and TRBJ2-2; 13 nucleotides line up with TRBD2. This receptor was identified in a woman in her thirties in good health and CMV-seronegative. Sequences were obtained from PBMCs. CDR3 DNA: TGTGCCAGCAGCTTGCGACTAGCGGGGGGTCGTAGCACCGGGGAGCTGTTTTTT. Amino acid sequence: CASSLRLAGGRSTGELFF. Variable domain in full (rest from reference TRBV5-6 and TRBJ2-2): DAGVTQSPTHLIKTRGQQVTLRCSPKSGHDTVSWYQQALGQGPQFIFQYYEEEERQRGNFPDRFSGHQFPNYSSELNVNALLLGDSALYLCASSLRLAGGRSTGELFFGEGSRLTVL.